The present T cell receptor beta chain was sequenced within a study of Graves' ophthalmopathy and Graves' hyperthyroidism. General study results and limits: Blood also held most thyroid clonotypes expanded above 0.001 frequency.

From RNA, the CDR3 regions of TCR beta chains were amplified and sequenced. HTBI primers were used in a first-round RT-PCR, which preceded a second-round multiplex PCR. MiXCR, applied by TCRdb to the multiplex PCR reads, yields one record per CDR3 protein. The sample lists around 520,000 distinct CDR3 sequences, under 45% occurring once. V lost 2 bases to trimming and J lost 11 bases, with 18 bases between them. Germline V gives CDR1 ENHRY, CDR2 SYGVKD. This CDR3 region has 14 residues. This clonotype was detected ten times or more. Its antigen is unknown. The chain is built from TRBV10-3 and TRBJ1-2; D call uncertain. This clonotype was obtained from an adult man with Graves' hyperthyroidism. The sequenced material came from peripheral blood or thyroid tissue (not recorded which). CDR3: CAISEMSPAESYTF. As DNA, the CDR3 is TGTGCCATCAGTGAGATGTCGCCAGCGGAATCGTACACCTTC.